The 9 T cell receptor beta chains given below trace back to one sample, sequenced in a study of shared clonotypes between healthy human individuals. Here immunoSEQ multiplex PCR was the method, and the copy in TCRdb shows in-frame clones only, minus some. The data show more than 2 million clones, more than 90% seen once. The sequencing sample was made of naive CD4+ T cells sorted from blood. Specified subset: CD45RA+ positively selected. These receptor sequences come from a man aged 18 to 29 in good health.

The chain carries TRBV28 and TRBJ1-3; D gene uncertain. Between the trimmed V and J ends, which lost 8 bases and 0 bases, there was a span of 14 bases. This CDR3 comprises 15 residues. Germline V gene sequence: CDR1 MDHEN, CDR2 SYDVKM. The CDR3 reads CASPHEENSGNTIYF. The CDR3 DNA reads TGTGCCAGCCCTCATGAGGAGAACTCTGGAAACACCATATATTTT.

The chain joins TRBV7-9 to TRBJ1-2, with 10 bases fitting TRBD1. This CDR3 contains 14 residues. With 7 bases clipped from V and 3 bases from J, the junction kept 5 bases outside the gene matches. Germline-derived CDR1 and CDR2 are SEHNR and FQNEAQ (reference sequence). CDR3 loop: CASTTDRGDYGYTF. Written as DNA, the CDR3 is TGTGCCAGCACCACGGACAGGGGGGACTATGGCTACACCTTC.

The genes are TRBV18 and TRBJ2-7; maybe TRBD1 (7 bases). The germline V and J ends were trimmed by 11 bases and 2 bases, with 13 bases remaining between them. The CDR3 totals 12 residues. Germline CDR1 KGHSH, CDR2 LQKENI. The CDR3 coding sequence is TGTGCCGGCGGGGACAGAGCCTACGAGCAGTACTTC. Amino acids: CAGGDRAYEQYF.

The rearrangement links TRBV30 to TRBJ2-3; D gene unclear. Trimming shortened V by 1 base and J by 2 bases, and 16 bases separated the two germline ends. The CDR3 is 16 residues long. From germline, CDR1 is GTSNPN and CDR2 SVGIG (reference sequence). This chain's CDR3 is CAWSGRASSPTDTQYF. The DNA for the CDR3 is TGTGCCTGGAGTGGTCGGGCCTCGTCACCCACAGATACGCAGTATTTT.

The V gene is TRBV5-1, the J gene TRBJ2-2; D not resolved. V lost 0 bases and J lost 7, with 13 bases in between. The CDR3 extends over 15 amino acids. The germline V gene encodes CDR1 SGHRS and CDR2 YFSETQ. This CDR3 reads CASSLGWSLGGELFF. In DNA form, the CDR3 reads TGCGCCAGCAGCTTGGGGTGGTCCCTCGGCGGGGAGCTGTTTTTT.

The chain links TRBV4-3 to TRBJ1-2; 9 nucleotides match TRBD1. The CDR3 runs to 16 residues. Germline CDR1 is LGHNA and CDR2 is YSLEER. With 0 bases clipped from V and 8 bases from J, the junction kept 10 bases outside the gene matches. In DNA form, the CDR3 reads TGCGCCAGCAGCCAAGAAGTGGACAGGGGCGCAGTAGGCTACACCTTC. Encoded protein: CASSQEVDRGAVGYTF.

V usage is TRBV6-6 and J usage is TRBJ1-1; D uncertain. The V end was cut by 3 bases, the J end by 5 bases, with 7 bases between. Germline V gene data show CDR1 as MNHNY and CDR2 as SVGAGI (reference sequence). The CDR3 runs to 12 residues. This chain's CDR3 is CASSYLVTEAFF. CDR3 bases: TGTGCCAGCAGTTATCTAGTGACTGAAGCTTTCTTT.

The chain recombines TRBV6-1 with TRBJ2-7; 7 bases are a match to TRBD1. Per germline, CDR1 MNHNS and CDR2 SASEGT. The J segment lost 1 base and the V segment lost 7 bases, leaving 10 bases of the junction unmatched. The CDR3 runs 15 residues. The CDR3 sequence is CASTQREGASYEQYF. The CDR3 coding sequence is TGTGCCAGCACCCAGAGAGAGGGGGCATCCTACGAGCAGTACTTC.

V and J are TRBV4-3 and TRBJ2-5; D is undetermined. The germline gives CDR1 LGHNA, CDR2 YSLEER. V lost 0 bases and J 4 bases, leaving 12 bases between the germline ends. This CDR3 has 15 amino acids. DNA for the CDR3: TGCGCCAGCAGCCAAGATAGTAAGGAAACAGAGACCCAGTACTTC. Encoded protein: CASSQDSKETETQYF.